Here is one T cell receptor beta chain with its context. This CDR3 is also generated by other DNA sequences in the sample. This specimen comes from a study of control samples from healthy donors and cancer patients. Produced via immunoSEQ multiplex PCR; TCRdb's table is partial and in-frame only. The repertoire holds about 160,000 clones, with approximately 90% as singletons. CDR1 and CDR2 from the germline V gene are MNHEY and SVGAGI. There are 13 residues in the CDR3. The V end lost 4 bases, the J end lost 2 bases, and 8 bases lay between the germline ends. The source of this sequence is a woman in her 30s in good health. The chain employs TRBV6-5 and TRBJ1-1; D unresolved. Sequenced material: blood. This CDR3 is CASSFRGNTEAFF. Written as DNA, the CDR3 is TGTGCCAGCAGTTTTCGGGGAAACACTGAAGCTTTCTTT.